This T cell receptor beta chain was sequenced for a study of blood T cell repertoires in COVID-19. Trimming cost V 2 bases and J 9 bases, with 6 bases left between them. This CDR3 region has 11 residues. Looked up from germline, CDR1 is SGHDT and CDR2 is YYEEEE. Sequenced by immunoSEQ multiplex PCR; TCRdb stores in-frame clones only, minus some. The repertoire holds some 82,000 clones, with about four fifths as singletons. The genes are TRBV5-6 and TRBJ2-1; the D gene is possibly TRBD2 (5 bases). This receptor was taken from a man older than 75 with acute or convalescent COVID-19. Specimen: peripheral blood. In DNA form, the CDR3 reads TGTGCCAGCAGCTTAGAGGGTGAGCAGTTCTTC. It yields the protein CASSLEGEQFF.